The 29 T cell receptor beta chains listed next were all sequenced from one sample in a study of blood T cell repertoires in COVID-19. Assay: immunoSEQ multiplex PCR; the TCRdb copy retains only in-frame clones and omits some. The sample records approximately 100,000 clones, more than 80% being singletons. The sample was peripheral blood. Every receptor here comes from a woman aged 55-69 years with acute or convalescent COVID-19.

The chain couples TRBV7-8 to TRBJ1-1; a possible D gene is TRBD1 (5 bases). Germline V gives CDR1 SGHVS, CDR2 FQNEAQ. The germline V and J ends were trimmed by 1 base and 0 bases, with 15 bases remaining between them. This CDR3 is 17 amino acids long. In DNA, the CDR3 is TGTGCCAGCAGCTTAGTGTCCTGGGGGGATATGAACACTGAAGCTTTCTTT. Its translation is CASSLVSWGDMNTEAFF.

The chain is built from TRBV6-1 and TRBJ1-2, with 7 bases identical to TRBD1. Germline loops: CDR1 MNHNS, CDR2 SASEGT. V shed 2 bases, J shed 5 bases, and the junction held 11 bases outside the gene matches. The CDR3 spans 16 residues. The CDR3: CASSEQGSGQPYGYTF. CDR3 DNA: TGTGCCAGCAGTGAACAGGGCTCGGGACAGCCTTATGGCTACACCTTC.

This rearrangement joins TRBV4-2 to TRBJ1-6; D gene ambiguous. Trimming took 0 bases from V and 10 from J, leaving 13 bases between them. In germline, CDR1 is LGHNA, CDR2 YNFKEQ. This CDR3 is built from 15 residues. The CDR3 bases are TGTGCCAGCAGCCAAGAGCGGGTGGGTTTATCACCCCTCCACTTT. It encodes CASSQERVGLSPLHF.

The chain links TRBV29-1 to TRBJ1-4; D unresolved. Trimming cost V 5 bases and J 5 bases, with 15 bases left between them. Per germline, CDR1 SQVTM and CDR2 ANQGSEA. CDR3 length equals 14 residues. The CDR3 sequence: CSVIRFGENEKLFF. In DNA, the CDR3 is TGCAGCGTTATTCGCTTCGGAGAGAATGAAAAACTGTTTTTT.

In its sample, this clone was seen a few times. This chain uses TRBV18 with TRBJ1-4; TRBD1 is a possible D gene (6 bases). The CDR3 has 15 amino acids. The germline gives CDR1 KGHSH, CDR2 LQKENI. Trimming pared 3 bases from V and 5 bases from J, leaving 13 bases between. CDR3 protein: CASSPLQGRNEKLFF. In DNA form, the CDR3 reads TGTGCCAGCTCACCTCTACAGGGTCGGAATGAAAAACTGTTTTTT.

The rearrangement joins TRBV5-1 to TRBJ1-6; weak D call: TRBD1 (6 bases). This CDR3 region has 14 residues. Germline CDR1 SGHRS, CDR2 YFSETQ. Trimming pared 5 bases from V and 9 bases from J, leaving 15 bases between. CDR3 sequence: CASSPDRSVSPLHF. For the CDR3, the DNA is TGCGCCAGCAGTCCCGACAGGAGCGTTTCACCCCTCCACTTT.

The CDR3 protein is CASSLVRGLNTEAFF. Written as DNA, the CDR3 is TGCGCCAGCAGCTTGGTTAGGGGTTTGAACACTGAAGCTTTCTTT. The gene calls are TRBV5-1 and TRBJ1-1, with D perhaps matching TRBD1 (5 bases). Trimming stripped 0 bases from V and 0 bases from J, with 9 bases between. CDR3 length: 15 residues. Germline lookup yields CDR1 SGHRS and CDR2 YFSETQ.

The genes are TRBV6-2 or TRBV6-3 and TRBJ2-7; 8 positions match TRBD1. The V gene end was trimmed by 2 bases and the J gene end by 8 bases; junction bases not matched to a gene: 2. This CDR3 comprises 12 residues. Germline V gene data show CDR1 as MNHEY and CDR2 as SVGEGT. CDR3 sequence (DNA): TGTGCCAGCAGTTACGGACAGGGAAAGCAGTACTTC. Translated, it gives CASSYGQGKQYF.

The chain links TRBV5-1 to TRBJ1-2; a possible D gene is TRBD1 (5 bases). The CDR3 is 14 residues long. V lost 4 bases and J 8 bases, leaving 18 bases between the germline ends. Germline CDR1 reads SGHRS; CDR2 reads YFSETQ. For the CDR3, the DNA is TGCGCCAGCAGCCAGAGATTGGGGCCGGAAGGCTACACCTTC. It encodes CASSQRLGPEGYTF.

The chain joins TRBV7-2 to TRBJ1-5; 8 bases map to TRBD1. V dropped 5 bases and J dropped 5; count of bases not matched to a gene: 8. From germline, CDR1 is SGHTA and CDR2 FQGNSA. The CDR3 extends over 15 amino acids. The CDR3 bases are TGTGCCAGCAGCCCGGCAGGGGGCGCATATCAGCCCCAGCATTTT. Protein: CASSPAGGAYQPQHF.

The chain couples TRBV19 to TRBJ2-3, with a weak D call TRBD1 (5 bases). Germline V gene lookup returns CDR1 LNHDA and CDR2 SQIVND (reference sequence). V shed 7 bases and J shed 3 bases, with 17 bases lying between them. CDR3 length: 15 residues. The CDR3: CASTPRTGGTDTQYF. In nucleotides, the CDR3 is TGTGCCAGTACCCCACGAACAGGTGGGACAGATACGCAGTATTTT.

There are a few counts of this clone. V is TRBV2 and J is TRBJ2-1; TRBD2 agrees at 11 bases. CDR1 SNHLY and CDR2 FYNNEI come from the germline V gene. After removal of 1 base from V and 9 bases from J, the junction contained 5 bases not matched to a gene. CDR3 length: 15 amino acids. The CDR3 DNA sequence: TGTGCCAGCAGTGAAGGTAGCGGGAGGGCGGTTGAGCAGTTCTTC. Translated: CASSEGSGRAVEQFF.

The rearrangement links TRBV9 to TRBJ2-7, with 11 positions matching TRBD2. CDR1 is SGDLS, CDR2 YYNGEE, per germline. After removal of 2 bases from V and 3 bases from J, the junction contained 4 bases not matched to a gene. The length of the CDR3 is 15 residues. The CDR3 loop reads CASSVAGTSGYEQYF. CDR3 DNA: TGTGCCAGCAGCGTCGCCGGGACTAGCGGCTACGAGCAGTACTTC.

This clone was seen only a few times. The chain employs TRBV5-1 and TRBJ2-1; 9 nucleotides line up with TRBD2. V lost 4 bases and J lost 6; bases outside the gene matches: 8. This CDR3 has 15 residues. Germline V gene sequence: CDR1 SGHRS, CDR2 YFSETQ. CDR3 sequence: CASSHGGGGANEQFF. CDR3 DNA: TGCGCCAGCAGCCACGGAGGCGGGGGGGCCAATGAGCAGTTCTTC.

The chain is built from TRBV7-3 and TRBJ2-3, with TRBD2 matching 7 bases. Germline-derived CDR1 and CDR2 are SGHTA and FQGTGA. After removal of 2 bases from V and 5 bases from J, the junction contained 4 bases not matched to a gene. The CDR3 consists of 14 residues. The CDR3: CASSLLAAKDTQYF. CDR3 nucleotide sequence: TGTGCCAGCAGCTTACTAGCGGCGAAAGATACGCAGTATTTT.

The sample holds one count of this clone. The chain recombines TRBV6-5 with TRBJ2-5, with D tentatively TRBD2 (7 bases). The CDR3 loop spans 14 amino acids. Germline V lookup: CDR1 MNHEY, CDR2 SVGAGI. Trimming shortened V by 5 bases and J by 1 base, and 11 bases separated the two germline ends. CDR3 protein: CASSPAGAQETQYF. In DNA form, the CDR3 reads TGTGCCAGCAGTCCGGCGGGGGCCCAAGAGACCCAGTACTTC.

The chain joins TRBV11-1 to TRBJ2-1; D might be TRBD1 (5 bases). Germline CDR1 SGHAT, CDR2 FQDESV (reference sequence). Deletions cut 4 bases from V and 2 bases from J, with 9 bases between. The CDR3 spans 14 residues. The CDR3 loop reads CASSSLTAYNEQFF. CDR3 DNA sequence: TGTGCCAGCAGCTCCCTGACAGCCTACAATGAGCAGTTCTTC.

Here the CDR3 reads CASSQDRTGLGEQYF. Written as DNA, the CDR3 is TGCGCCAGCAGCCAAGACAGAACAGGGCTTGGCGAGCAGTACTTC. The chain carries TRBV4-1 and TRBJ2-7; D perhaps matches TRBD1 (6 bases). The CDR3 spans 15 residues. Germline V gene lookup returns CDR1 MGHRA and CDR2 YSYEKL. The V end lost 0 bases, the J end lost 6 bases, and 15 bases lay between the germline ends.

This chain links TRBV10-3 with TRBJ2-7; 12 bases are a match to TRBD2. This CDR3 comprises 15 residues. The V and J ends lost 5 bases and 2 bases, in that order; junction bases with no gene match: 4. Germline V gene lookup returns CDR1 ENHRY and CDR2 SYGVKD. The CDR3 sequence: CAISPGLAGPYEQYF. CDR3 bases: TGTGCCATCAGTCCCGGACTAGCGGGGCCCTACGAGCAGTACTTC.

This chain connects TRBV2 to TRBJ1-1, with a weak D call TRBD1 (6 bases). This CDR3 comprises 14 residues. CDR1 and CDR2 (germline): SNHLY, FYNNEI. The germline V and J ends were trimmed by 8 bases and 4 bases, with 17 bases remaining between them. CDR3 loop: CASRAQGHRTEAFF. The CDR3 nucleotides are TGTGCCAGCCGCGCACAGGGACACCGCACTGAAGCTTTCTTT. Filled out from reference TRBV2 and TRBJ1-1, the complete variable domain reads EPEVTQTPSHQVTQMGQEVILRCVPISNHLYFYWYRQILGQKVEFLVSFYNNEISEKSEIFDDQFSVERPDGSNFTLKIRSTKLEDSAMYFCASRAQGHRTEAFFGQGTRLTVV.

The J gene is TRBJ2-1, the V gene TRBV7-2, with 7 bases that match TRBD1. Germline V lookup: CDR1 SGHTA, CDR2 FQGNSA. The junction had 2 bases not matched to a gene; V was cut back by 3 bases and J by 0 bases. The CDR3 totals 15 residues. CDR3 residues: CASSFSGGSYNEQFF. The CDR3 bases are TGTGCCAGCAGCTTTTCAGGGGGCTCCTACAATGAGCAGTTCTTC.

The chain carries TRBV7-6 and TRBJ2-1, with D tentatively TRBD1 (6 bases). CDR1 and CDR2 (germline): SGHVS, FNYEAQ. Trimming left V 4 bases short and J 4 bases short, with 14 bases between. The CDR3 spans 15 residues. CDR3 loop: CASSSTSTGYNEQFF. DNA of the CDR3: TGTGCCAGCAGCTCGACATCGACAGGTTACAATGAGCAGTTCTTC.

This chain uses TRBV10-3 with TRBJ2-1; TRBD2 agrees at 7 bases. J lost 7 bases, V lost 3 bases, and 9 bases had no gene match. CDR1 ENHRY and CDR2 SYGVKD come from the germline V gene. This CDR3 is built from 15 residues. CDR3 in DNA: TGTGCCATCAGTGAAAAAGCGGGATTGATGAATGAGCAGTTCTTC. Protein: CAISEKAGLMNEQFF.

For the CDR3, the DNA is TGTGCCACCGGGAGACAGGGGTCCCAAAATCAGCCCCAGCATTTT. It translates to CATGRQGSQNQPQHF. The chain uses TRBV24-1 and TRBJ1-5; the match to TRBD1 covers 8 bases. Germline CDR1 is KGHDR and CDR2 is SFDVKD. V shed 9 bases, J shed 4 bases, and the junction held 10 bases outside the gene matches. The CDR3 is 15 amino acids.

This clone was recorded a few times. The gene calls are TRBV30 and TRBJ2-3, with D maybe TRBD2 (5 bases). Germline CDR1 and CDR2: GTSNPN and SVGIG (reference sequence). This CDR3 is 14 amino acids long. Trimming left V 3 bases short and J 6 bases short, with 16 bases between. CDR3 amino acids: CAWSTNGVTDTQYF. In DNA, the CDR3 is TGTGCCTGGAGCACTAACGGGGTAACGGATACGCAGTATTTT.

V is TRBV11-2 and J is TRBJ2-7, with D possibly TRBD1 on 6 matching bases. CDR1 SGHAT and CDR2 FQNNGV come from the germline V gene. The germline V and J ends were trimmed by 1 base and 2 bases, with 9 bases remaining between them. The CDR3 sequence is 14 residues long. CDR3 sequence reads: CASSLVTGPYEQYF. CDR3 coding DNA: TGTGCCAGCAGCTTAGTGACAGGCCCCTACGAGCAGTACTTC.

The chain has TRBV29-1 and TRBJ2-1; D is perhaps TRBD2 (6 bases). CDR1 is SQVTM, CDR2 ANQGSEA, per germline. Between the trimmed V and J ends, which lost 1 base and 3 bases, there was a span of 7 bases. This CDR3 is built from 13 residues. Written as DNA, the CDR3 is TGCAGCGTTGAAGGGGGGGACTACAATGAGCAGTTCTTC. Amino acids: CSVEGGDYNEQFF.

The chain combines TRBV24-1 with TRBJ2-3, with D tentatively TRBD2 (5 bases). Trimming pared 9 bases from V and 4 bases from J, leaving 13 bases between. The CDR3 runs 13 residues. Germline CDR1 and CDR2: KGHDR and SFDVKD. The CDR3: CATREGHADTQYF. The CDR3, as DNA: TGTGCCACCCGAGAGGGCCACGCAGATACGCAGTATTTT.

DNA for the CDR3: TGTGCCAGCAGTTACGGGACAAGAGAAGAGACCCAGTACTTC. Protein: CASSYGTREETQYF. V and J are TRBV6-6 and TRBJ2-5; TRBD1 is a possible D gene (6 bases). Looked up from germline, CDR1 is MNHNY and CDR2 is SVGAGI (reference sequence). V was trimmed by 2 bases and J by 3 bases, leaving 10 bases between them. This CDR3 has 14 amino acids.